This TCR beta chain originates from a study of cytomegalovirus exposure and HLA in healthy donors. Findings of the study overall: Most TCRs appeared rarely, but some public TCRs recurred in many donors. Available immune exposure information covered CMV serostatus only. The study flagged roughly 150 TCR beta chains as cytomegalovirus-associated. Follow-up analysis later connected one missense variant in DCLRE1C with trimming of TCR beta V- and J-genes.

A word on this clone: The target antigen is unknown.

The PCR used 60 Vbeta and 13 Jbeta primers. Measured with immunoSEQ multiplex PCR; TCRdb has only the in-frame clones, and not every one. The sample holds approximately 100,000 clones; about three quarters are singletons and the top ten take 5.8%. This clonotype originated in a man aged 60-69 years in good health and CMV-seropositive. The specimen sequenced was PBMCs.

Written as DNA, the CDR3 is TGTGCCAGCTCACCAGGGGGCGAAGGGACCCAGTACTTC. This codes for CASSPGGEGTQYF. This rearrangement joins TRBV18 to TRBJ2-5; TRBD1 might be the D (6 bases). The CDR3 consists of 13 residues. The germline CDR1 and CDR2 sequences are KGHSH and LQKENI. With 2 bases removed from V and 7 bases from J, the gap between germline ends came to 11 bases.